This TCR beta chain appears in the sequencing data of a study of control samples from healthy donors and cancer patients. Germline V gene lookup returns CDR1 LNHDA and CDR2 SQIVND (reference sequence). The CDR3 is 13 residues long. Trimming shortened V by 4 bases and J by 5 bases, and 11 bases separated the two germline ends. Sequencing was performed with immunoSEQ multiplex PCR; in TCRdb, only in-frame clones are kept and a portion is missing. The sample lists 170,000 or so clones, 85% to 95% occurring once. Source material: blood. This clonotype was sampled from a man younger than 35 in good health. The chain recombines TRBV19 with TRBJ2-5, with unresolved D. The CDR3: CASSKAVRETQYF. Written as DNA, the CDR3 is TGTGCCAGTAGTAAAGCAGTCAGGGAGACCCAGTACTTC.